This T cell receptor beta chain came from a study of cytomegalovirus exposure and HLA in healthy donors (dated by TCRdb to about 2017). Concerning the study at large: According to an earlier analysis of 587 of the donors, some 180 million T cells yielded some 110 million unique TCR beta sequences and approximately 300 Gb of sequence data. An early release that covered about 600 HLA-typed donors contained around 300 gigabases of sequencing data and tens of millions of unique TCR sequences. The genetic ancestry cluster associated with self-reported Caucasian donors included around four fifths of the roughly 400 genotyped donors. The study aimed to test whether signatures of past pathogen exposure could be identified by cataloging public T cell receptors. Using immunosequencing, the study profiled T cell repertoires from fewer than 700 subjects and related those repertoires to cytomegalovirus serostatus. Besides the first cohort of 550 to 750 subjects, a separate validation cohort made up of 90 to 150 different subjects was used. To predict cytomegalovirus infection status, the study combined high-throughput TCR immunosequencing, statistical association of individual TCRs with disease status, and machine learning. To study patterns of TCR occurrence, a later analysis re-analyzed previously published TCR beta repertoires from just over 650 donors and added high-resolution HLA genotyping. In the later analysis, no new phenotypic data were used to find candidate immune exposures; instead, reliance was placed on TCR beta sequences and their occurrence across donors. To decide whether each TCR beta V gene segment behaved as functional or pseudogenic, an earlier analysis of fewer than 750 of the donors relied on high-throughput TCR beta sequencing. Donor age, sex, ethnicity and CMV serostatus were compiled together with the repertoire data. A later genetic analysis took genome-wide SNP genotypes for about 55% of the roughly 670 donors and used that subset as a discovery cohort. All discovery cohort repertoires had been generated using a single sequencing platform. HLA typing included class I and class II loci at four-digit resolution. Typing coverage differed by locus: A, B, C, DRB1 and DQB1 were typed in about 629-640 donors, DQA1 in roughly 500, DPA1 in around 600, and DPB1 in 450 to 490. About five DR-DQ haplotypes were handled as single units for association and clustering, since linkage in the cohort was strong. Among almost 400 genotyped donors of the cohort, an average of approximately 240,000 unique TCR beta nucleotide sequences were sequenced per donor, 15% to 20% of them non-productive.

About this clone itself: Its antigen is not yet known. Qualities for individual bases were not recorded, and no much larger clone is one base off.

General findings and caveats noted by the study authors: The cohort was sequenced for TCR beta chains only, and without alpha or paired-chain data the features that could be detected were limited. In vitro tests confirmed that a few of the cytomegalovirus-associated TCR beta chains recognize cytomegalovirus antigens. For the cohort, immune exposure information was limited to CMV serostatus. The presence/absence analyses assumed that sequencing depth was roughly uniform across donors, and that assumption may not be true. Compared with the approximately 670-donor mean, donors in an Asian-associated ancestry cluster had fewer N-insertions in productive TCRs, according to a later genetic analysis. Correlated functional status among segregating V segments might be attributable to linkage disequilibrium, but an unknown experimental factor could not be ruled out. A later analysis found that HLA-associated TCR beta chains were more clonally expanded and had lower generation probabilities than equally common non-associated chains. According to a later analysis, most CMV-associated TCR beta chains appeared to be HLA-restricted, and the HLA associations seemed to be driven largely by CMV exposure. According to a later analysis, parvovirus B19, influenza, CMV and Epstein-Barr virus appeared linked to several top co-occurrence clusters. In a later analysis, TCR association rates were found to vary across HLA loci, with the most associated TCRs seen for DRB1 alleles and the fewest for HLA-C alleles. V-gene and J-gene trimming of TCR beta chains was associated with a missense DCLRE1C variant in a later genetic analysis, and the association was replicated in an independent cohort. A further reported finding was that TCR beta sequences accurately predicted the HLA-A and HLA-B alleles for most subjects in the first cohort. Over 15 rarely observed V segments, including chromosome 9 orphons, were excluded from the earlier analysis of some 590 of the donors because counts were too low. In the study, 150 to 200 TCR beta chains were listed as associated with cytomegalovirus. Most TCR sequences were observed very rarely across donors, whereas some public TCRs were present in many individuals. The authors suggested that the approach could potentially be generalized to other disease states and immunological phenotypes. A cluster of highly shared sequence variants was judged likely to be a technical artifact of the sequencing pipeline. An earlier analysis of 587 of the donors showed that most TCR beta V segments appeared in productive rearrangements either about 87% or about 30% of the time, which broadly matched IMGT annotations. Because some donors lacked HLA typing at each locus, the association tests relied only on the typed subset. Cytomegalovirus status was reported to be diagnosed by the classifier with high specificity and sensitivity in both the original and validation cohorts. When HLA alleles, especially DR and DQ, strongly co-occurred, attributing TCR associations to individual alleles was difficult. At a false discovery rate of 0.05, a later analysis linked 16,951 TCR beta sequences to specific HLA alleles.

The method behind the library was the immunoSEQ multiplex PCR assay. The multiplex PCR relied on a mix of 60 forward primers for TCR Vbeta segments and 13 reverse primers for TCR Jbeta segments. The CDR3 region of rearranged TCR beta genes was amplified from genomic DNA with a multiplex PCR assay. The Illumina HiSeq System was used to sequence the amplified TCR beta libraries as 87-base-pair reads. The authors processed their data as follows. A later analysis tallied about 77 million unique TCR beta chains across the approximately 670 repertoires, and some 10 million of those chains were shared by two or more donors. A nearest-neighbor algorithm error-corrected the raw reads and collapsed the reads into unique sequences, merging closely related sequences to remove PCR and sequencing errors. Alignment of CDR3 sequences to IMGT reference sequences was used to assign V, D and J gene segments. For a sequence to be retained, a match of at least six nucleotides to both a V gene segment and a J gene segment was required. Rearrangements were classified as productive when the CDR3 lacked stop codons and remained in frame with V and J, and all other rearrangements were classified as non-productive. CDR3 was defined by IMGT convention, running from the second conserved V-encoded cysteine to the conserved J-encoded phenylalanine. The earlier analysis of 550 to 650 of the donors excluded any sequence lacking an unambiguous match to a single V gene segment. An earlier analysis of a few hundred of the donors called V segments functional above 56.7% productive rearrangements and segregating when the between-donor standard deviation exceeded 5%. A statistical classification framework was developed to diagnose cytomegalovirus status using the catalog of TCR beta chain sequences. V and J gene assignment, in a later analysis, came from comparing TCR nucleotide sequences with IMGT/GENE-DB human TR gene sequences. In a later analysis, CDR3 sequences and most-parsimonious VDJ recombination scenarios were assigned using the TCRdist pipeline. In a later analysis, every TCR beta chain was defined by the combination of its CDR3 amino acid sequence and its V-gene family, and reads without a unique V-gene family were dropped. A later analysis removed 500 to 600 highly shared, low-generation-probability nucleotide sequences to deal with suspected cross-contamination and a sequencing artifact. In a later analysis, a clonal expansion index was calculated for each public chain from normalized within-repertoire ranks of inferred template counts. In a later analysis, generation probabilities were computed using a VDJ recombination model fitted to out-of-frame rearrangements, and the results were checked against IGoR. In a later analysis, hypergeometric tests were used to score TCR-TCR, TCR-HLA and TCR-CMV co-occurrence, with a repertoire-size bias correction applied to TCR pairs. In a later analysis, false discovery rates were estimated by permuting HLA or CMV assignments 20 times. In a later analysis, co-occurring TCRs were grouped with DBSCAN, and TCRdist sequence similarity was added when clustering was performed within HLA-allele-positive subsets. Repertoires with fewer than 30,000 or more than 120,000 public chains were left out of co-occurrence clustering, as were a handful of repertoires with anomalous nucleotide sharing. Sourced from immuneACCESS, this table was stored by TCRdb with only in-frame sequences that have V and J called. A share of the clones is absent; for the studies checked, an unresolved V gene accounts for under half, and the remainder has no known explanation. The V and J calls and the clone size are those of that table, but D and trimming were determined from the DNA. The sample includes about 110,000 clones, with 65% to 75% observed a single time. About 2.5% of the sample rests with the top ten.

The cohort comprised 670 or so healthy bone marrow donors. At the time of sampling, all cohort members were nominally healthy, though unrecorded immune exposures were likely present. The donor tested CMV seronegative, placing the donor among the 350 or so seronegative members of the cohort. A peripheral blood sample was collected from each donor, and TCR beta sequencing was performed on peripheral blood mononuclear cells. The Qiagen DNeasy Blood Extraction Kit was used to extract genomic DNA from the blood cell samples. This receptor was identified in a female donor in good health and CMV-seronegative. Source material: PBMCs.

This receptor has the CDR3 CATSSTLSGSVNRDNEQFF. Here is the DNA: TGTGCCACCAGCAGTACCCTAAGCGGGAGTGTAAACAGGGACAATGAGCAGTTCTTC. The receptor chain draws on TRBV15 and TRBJ2-1; 8 central bases correspond to TRBD2. The CDR3 runs 19 residues from the cysteine to the phenylalanine. The CDR3 DNA has 57 bases and is translated from base 1. The germline V and J ends show losses of 3 bases and 5 bases respectively, and no gene match explains 18 bases of the junction. The germline V gene (reference sequence) supplies CDR1 LNHNV and CDR2 YYDKDF.